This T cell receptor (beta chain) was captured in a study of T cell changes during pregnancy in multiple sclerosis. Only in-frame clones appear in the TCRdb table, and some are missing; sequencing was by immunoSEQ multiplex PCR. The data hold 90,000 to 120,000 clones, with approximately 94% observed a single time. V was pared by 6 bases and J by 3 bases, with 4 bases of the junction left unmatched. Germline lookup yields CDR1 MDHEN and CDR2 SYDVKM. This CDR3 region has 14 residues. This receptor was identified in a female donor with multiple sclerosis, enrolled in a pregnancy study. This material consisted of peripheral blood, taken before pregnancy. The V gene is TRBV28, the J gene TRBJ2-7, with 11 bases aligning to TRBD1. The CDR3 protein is CASSPDRGRYEQYF. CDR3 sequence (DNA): TGTGCCAGCAGCCCGGACAGGGGGCGCTACGAGCAGTACTTC.